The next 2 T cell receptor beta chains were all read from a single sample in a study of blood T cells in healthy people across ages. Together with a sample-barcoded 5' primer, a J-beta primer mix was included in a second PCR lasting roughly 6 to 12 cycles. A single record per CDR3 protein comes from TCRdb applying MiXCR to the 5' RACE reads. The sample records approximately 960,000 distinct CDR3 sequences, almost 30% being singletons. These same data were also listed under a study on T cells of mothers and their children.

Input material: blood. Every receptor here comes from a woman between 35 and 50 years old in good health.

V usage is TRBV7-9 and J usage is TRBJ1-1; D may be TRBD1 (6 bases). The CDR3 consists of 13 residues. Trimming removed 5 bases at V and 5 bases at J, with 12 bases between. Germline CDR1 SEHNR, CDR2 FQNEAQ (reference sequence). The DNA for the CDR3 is TGTGCCAGCAGCCAGGGGAAGCGGACTGAAGCTTTCTTT. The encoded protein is CASSQGKRTEAFF.

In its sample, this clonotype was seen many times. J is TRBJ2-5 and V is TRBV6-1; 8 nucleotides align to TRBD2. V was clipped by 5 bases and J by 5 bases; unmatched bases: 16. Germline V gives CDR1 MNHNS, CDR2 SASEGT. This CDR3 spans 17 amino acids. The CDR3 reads CASSQPPDGTRWETQYF. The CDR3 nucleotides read TGTGCCAGCAGTCAACCCCCTGACGGGACTAGGTGGGAGACCCAGTACTTC.